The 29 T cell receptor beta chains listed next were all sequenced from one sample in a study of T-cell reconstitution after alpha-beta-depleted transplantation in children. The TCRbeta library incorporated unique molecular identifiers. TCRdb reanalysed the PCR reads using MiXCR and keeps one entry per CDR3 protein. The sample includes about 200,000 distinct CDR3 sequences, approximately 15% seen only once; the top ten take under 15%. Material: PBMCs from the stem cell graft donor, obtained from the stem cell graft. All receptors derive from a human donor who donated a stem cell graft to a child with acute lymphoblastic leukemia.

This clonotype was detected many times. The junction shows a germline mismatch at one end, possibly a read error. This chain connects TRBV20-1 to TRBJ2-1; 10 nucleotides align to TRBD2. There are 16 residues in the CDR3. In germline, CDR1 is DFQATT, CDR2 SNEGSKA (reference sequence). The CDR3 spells CGAGLAGVSSYNEQFF. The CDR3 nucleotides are TGTGGAGCTGGGCTAGCGGGAGTGAGCTCCTACAATGAGCAGTTCTTC.

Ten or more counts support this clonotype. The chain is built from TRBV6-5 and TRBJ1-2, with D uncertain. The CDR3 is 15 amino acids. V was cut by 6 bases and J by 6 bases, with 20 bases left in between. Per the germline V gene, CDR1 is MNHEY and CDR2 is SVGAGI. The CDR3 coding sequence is TGTGCCAGCAGCTCCCCGAGGACCCAACGTCATGGCTACACCTTC. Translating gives CASSSPRTQRHGYTF.

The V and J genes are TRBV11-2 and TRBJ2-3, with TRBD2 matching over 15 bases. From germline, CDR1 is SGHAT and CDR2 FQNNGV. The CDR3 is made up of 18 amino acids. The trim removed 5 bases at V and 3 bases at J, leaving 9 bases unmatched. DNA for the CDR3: TGTGCCAGCAGCCCCTCCGGGACTAGCGGGAGGTCGACAGATACGCAGTATTTT. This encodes CASSPSGTSGRSTDTQYF.

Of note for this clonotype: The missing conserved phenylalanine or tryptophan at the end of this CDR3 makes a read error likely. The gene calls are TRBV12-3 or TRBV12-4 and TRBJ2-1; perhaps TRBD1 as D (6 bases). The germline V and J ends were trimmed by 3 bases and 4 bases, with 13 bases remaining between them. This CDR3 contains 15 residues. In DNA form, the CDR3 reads TGTGCCAGCAGTTTGTCCGGGACACCGTACAATGAGCAGTTCTCC. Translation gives CASSLSGTPYNEQFS.

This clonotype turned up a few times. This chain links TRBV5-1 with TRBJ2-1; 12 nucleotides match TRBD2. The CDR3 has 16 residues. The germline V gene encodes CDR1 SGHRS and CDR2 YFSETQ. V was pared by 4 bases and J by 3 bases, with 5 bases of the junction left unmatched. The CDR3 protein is CASSLQLAGGYNEQFF. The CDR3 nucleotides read TGCGCCAGCAGCCTACAACTAGCGGGGGGCTACAATGAGCAGTTCTTC.

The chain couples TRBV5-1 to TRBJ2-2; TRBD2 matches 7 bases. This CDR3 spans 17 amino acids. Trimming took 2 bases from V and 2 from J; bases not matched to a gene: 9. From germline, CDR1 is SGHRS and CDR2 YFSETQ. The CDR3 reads CASSFERGSPNTGELFF. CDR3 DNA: TGCGCCAGCAGCTTCGAACGCGGGAGCCCCAACACCGGGGAGCTGTTTTTT.

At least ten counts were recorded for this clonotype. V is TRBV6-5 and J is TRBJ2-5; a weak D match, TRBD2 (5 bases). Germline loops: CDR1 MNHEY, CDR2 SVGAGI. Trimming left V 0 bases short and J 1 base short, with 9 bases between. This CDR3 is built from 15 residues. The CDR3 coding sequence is TGTGCCAGCAGTTACTCCGGGGTAACCCAAGAGACCCAGTACTTC. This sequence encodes CASSYSGVTQETQYF.

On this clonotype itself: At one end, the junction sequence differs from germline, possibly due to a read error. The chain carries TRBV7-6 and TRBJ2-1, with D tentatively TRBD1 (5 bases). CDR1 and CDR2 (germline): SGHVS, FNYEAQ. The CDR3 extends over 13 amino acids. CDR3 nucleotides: TGTGCCATCAGCTTAGCCAGGGCTGGTGAGCAGTTCTTC. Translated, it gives CAISLARAGEQFF.

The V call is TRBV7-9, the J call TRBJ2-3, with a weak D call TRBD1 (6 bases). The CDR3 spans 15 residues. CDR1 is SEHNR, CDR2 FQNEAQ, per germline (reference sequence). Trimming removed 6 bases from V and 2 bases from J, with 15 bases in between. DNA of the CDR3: TGTGCCAGCAGTCCTCGGGACAAAGACACAGATACGCAGTATTTT. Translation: CASSPRDKDTDTQYF.

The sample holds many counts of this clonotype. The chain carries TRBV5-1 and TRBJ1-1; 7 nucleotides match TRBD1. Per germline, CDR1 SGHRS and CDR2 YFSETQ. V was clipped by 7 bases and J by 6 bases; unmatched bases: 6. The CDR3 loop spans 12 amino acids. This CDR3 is CASSGGRAEAFF. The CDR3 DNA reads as TGCGCCAGCTCAGGGGGTAGGGCTGAAGCTTTCTTT.

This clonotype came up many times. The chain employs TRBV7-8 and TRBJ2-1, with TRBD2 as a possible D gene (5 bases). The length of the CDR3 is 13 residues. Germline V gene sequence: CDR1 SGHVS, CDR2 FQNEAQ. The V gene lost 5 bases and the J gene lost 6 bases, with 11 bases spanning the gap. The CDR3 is CASSPRTVNEQFF. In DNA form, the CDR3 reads TGTGCCAGCAGCCCAAGGACTGTCAATGAGCAGTTCTTC.

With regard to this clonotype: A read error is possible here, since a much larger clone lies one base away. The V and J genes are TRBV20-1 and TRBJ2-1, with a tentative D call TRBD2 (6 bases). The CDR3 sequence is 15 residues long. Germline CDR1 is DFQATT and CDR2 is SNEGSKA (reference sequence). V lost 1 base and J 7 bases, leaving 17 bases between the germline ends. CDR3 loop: CSARAFRGGENEQFF. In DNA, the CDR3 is TGCAGTGCTAGAGCCTTCAGAGGAGGGGAGAATGAGCAGTTCTTC.

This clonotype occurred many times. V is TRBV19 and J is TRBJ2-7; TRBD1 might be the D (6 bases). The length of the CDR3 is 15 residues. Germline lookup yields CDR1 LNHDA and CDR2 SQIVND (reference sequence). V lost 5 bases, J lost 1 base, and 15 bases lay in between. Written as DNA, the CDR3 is TGTGCCAGTAGTGATACAGGGCTCCCGTCCTACGAGCAGTACTTC. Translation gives CASSDTGLPSYEQYF.

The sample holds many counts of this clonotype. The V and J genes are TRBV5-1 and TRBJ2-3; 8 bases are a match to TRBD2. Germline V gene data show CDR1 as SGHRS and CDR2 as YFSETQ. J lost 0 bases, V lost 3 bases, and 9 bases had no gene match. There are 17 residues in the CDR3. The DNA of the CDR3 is TGCGCCAGCAGCTCCAATCCAGCGGGAGCTAGCACAGATACGCAGTATTTT. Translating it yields CASSSNPAGASTDTQYF.

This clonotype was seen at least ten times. As DNA, the CDR3 is TGTGCCTGGAGTGTTAGTGGGGCAGGGGAGACCTACGAGCAGTACTTC. Translation: CAWSVSGAGETYEQYF. The chain combines TRBV30 with TRBJ2-7; tentative D call: TRBD1 (6 bases). Germline V gene lookup returns CDR1 GTSNPN and CDR2 SVGIG (reference sequence). The V gene lost 0 bases and the J gene lost 2 bases, with 17 bases spanning the gap. The CDR3 is 16 residues long.

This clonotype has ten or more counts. The DNA of the CDR3 is TGTGCCAGCAGGAGACAGGGGAGCTCCTACGAGCAGTACTTC. Its translation is CASRRQGSSYEQYF. The V and J genes are TRBV28 and TRBJ2-7, with TRBD1 identical over 8 bases. Germline V gene sequence: CDR1 MDHEN, CDR2 SYDVKM. The CDR3 sequence is 14 residues long. The V segment lost 6 bases and the J segment 0 bases; nucleotides outside the gene matches: 4.

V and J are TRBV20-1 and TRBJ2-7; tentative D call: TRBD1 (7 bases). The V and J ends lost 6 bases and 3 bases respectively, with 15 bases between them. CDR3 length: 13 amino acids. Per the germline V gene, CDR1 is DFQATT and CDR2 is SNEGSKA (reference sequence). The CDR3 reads CSAGRDRLYEQYF. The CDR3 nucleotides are TGCAGTGCGGGGCGGGACAGACTCTACGAGCAGTACTTC.

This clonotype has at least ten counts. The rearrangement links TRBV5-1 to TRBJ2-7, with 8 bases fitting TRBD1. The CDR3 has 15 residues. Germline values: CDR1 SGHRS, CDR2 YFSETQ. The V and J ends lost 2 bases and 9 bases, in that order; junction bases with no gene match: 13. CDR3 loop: CASSFVTGEAGGQYF. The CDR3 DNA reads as TGCGCCAGCAGCTTCGTGACAGGGGAAGCGGGTGGGCAGTACTTC.

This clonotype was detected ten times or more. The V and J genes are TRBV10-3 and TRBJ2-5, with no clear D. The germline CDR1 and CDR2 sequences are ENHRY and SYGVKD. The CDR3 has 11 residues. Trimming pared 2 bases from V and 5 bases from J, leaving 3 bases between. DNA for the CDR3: TGTGCCATCAGTGAGGGTGAGACCCAGTACTTC. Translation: CAISEGETQYF.

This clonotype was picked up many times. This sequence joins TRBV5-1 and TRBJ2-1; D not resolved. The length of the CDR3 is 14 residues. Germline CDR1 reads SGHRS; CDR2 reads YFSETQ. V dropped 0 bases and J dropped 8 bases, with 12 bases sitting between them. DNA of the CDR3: TGCGCCAGCAGCTTGGCCCAACTAAACCATGAGCAGTTCTTC. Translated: CASSLAQLNHEQFF.

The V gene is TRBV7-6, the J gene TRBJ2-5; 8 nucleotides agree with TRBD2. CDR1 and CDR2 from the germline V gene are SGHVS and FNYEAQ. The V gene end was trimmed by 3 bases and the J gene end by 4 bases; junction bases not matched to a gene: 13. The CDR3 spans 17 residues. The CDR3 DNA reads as TGTGCCAGCAGCTTCCAGACAACGGGAGGGCCGGGAGAGACCCAGTACTTC. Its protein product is CASSFQTTGGPGETQYF.

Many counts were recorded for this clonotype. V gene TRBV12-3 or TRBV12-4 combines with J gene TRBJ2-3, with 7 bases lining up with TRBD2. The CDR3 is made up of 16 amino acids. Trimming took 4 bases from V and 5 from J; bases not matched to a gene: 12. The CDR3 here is CASSSREASGGDTQYF. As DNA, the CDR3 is TGTGCCAGCAGTTCCCGGGAGGCTAGCGGTGGAGATACGCAGTATTTT.

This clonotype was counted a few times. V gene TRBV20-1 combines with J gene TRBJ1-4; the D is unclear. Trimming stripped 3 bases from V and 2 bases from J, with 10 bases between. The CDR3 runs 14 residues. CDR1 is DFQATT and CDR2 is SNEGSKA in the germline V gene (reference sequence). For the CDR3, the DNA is TGCAGTGCTAGGGCTAGGCGCACTAATGAAAAACTGTTTTTT. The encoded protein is CSARARRTNEKLFF.

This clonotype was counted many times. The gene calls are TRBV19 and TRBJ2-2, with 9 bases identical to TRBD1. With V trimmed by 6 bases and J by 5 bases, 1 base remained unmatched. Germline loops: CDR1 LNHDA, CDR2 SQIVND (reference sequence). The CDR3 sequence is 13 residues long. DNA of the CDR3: TGTGCCAGTAGCGGACAGGGGACCGGGGAGCTGTTTTTT. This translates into CASSGQGTGELFF. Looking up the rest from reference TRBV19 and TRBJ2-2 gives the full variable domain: DGGITQSPKYLFRKEGQNVTLSCEQNLNHDAMYWYRQDPGQGLRLIYYSQIVNDFQKGDIAEGYSVSREKKESFPLTVTSAQKNPTAFYLCASSGQGTGELFFGEGSRLTVL.

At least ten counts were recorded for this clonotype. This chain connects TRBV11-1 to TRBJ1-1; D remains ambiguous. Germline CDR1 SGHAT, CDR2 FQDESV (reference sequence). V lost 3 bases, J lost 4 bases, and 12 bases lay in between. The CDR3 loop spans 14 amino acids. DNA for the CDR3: TGTGCCAGCAGCTTGGGTGTGTACGGCACTGAAGCTTTCTTT. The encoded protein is CASSLGVYGTEAFF.

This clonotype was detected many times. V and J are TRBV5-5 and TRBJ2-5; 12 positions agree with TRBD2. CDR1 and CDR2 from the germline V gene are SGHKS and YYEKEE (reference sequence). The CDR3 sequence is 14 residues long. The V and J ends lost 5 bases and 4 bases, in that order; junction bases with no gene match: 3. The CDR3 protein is CASRPSGRGETQYF. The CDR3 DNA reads TGTGCCAGCAGACCTAGCGGGAGGGGAGAGACCCAGTACTTC.

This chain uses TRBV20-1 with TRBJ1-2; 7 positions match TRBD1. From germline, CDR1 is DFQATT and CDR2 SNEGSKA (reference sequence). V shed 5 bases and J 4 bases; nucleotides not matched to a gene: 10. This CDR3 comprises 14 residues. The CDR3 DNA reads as TGCAGTGCTTTCAGACAGGGATCAGGCTATGGCTACACCTTC. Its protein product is CSAFRQGSGYGYTF.

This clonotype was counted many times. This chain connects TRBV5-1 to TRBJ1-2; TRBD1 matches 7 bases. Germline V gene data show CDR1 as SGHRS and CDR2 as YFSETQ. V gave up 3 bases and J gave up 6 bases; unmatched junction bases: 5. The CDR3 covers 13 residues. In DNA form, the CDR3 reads TGCGCCAGCAGCTATGACAGGGAAGATGGCTACACCTTC. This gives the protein CASSYDREDGYTF.

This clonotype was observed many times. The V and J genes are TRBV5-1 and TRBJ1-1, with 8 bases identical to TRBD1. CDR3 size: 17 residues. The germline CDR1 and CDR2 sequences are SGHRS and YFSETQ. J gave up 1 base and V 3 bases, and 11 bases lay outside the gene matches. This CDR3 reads CASSWTGSRGENTEAFF. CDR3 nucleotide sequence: TGCGCCAGCAGCTGGACAGGGTCGCGGGGTGAGAACACTGAAGCTTTCTTT. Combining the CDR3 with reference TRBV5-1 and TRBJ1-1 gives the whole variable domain KAGVTQTPRYLIKTRGQQVTLSCSPISGHRSVSWYQQTPGQGLQFLFEYFSETQRNKGNFPGRFSGRQFSNSRSEMNVSTLELGDSALYLCASSWTGSRGENTEAFFGQGTRLTVV.